This T cell receptor (beta chain) is from a study of T cell clones after liver transplantation. Broader study findings: In two subjects, few donor cells limited the measurable donor-reactive repertoire. In most of the 8 subjects, circulating graft-donor-reactive CD4 TCRbeta sequences fell significantly after transplant. Small, mixed patient groups and varying post-transplant times limit these conclusions.

Some clones are missing from TCRdb's copy, which holds only in-frame ones; the method was immunoSEQ multiplex PCR. The data show roughly 65,000 clones, with 80% to 95% seen just once and approximately 1% held by the top ten. In regard to this clone: Its antigen remains unknown.

V lost 0 bases to trimming and J lost 4 bases, with 13 bases between them. The CDR3 totals 15 residues. Germline CDR1 SGHRS, CDR2 YFSETQ. This sequence originates from a human patient who received a liver transplant. Some T cells may trace back to the graft donor. This sequence joins TRBV5-1 and TRBJ2-5; tentatively, D is TRBD1 or TRBD2 (5 bases each). Sequences were derived from CD4+ T cells from blood, sampled approximately 27 months after liver transplant. The CDR3: CASSLDEGWSETQYF. The CDR3 coding sequence is TGCGCCAGCAGCTTGGATGAGGGGTGGTCAGAGACCCAGTACTTC. Supplemented by reference TRBV5-1 and TRBJ2-5, the full variable domain reads KAGVTQTPRYLIKTRGQQVTLSCSPISGHRSVSWYQQTPGQGLQFLFEYFSETQRNKGNFPGRFSGRQFSNSRSEMNVSTLELGDSALYLCASSLDEGWSETQYFGPGTRLLVL.